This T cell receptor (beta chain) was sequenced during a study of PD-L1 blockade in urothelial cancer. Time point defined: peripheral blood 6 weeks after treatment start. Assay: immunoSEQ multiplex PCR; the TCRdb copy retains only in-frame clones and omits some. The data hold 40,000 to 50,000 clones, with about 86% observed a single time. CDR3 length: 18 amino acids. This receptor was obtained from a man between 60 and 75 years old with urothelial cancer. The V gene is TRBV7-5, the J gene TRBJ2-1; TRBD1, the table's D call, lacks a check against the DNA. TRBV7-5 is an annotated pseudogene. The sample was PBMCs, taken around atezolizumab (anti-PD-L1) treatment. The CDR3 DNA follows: TGTGCCAGAAGCCCAGTTAAAGGACGGGACAGGGTGGACAATGAGCAGTTCTTC. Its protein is CARSPVKGRDRVDNEQFF.